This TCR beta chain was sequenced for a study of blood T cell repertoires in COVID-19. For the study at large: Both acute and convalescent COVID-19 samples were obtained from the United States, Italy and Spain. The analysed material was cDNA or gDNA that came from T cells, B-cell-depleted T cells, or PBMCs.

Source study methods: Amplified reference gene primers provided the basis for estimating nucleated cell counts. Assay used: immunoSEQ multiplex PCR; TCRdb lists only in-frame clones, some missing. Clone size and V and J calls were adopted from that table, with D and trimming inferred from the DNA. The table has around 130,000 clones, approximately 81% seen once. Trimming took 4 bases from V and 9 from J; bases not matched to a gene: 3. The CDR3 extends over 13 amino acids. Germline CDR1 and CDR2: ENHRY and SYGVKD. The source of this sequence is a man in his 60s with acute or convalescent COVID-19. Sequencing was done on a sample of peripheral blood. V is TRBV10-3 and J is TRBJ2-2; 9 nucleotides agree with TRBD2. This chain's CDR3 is CAISVPSGRELFF. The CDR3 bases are TGTGCCATCAGTGTTCCTAGCGGGAGGGAGCTGTTTTTT.